The source of this T cell receptor (beta chain) is a study of shared clonotypes between healthy human individuals. At the level of the study: Aged between 18 and 49, the donors were a couple of women and three men. Broader study findings: Some naive CD4 clonotypes, 5% to 5.5%, turned up in common across several donors.

Naive CD8 cells lacked CD45RO, underwent positive selection for CCR7 and left out terminally differentiated effector memory CD45RA+ cells. Trimming left V 4 bases short and J 8 bases short, with 14 bases between. Germline-derived CDR1 and CDR2 are SGHDN and FVKESK. This CDR3 region has 13 residues. About this clone: Its antigen is unknown.

The data were produced by immunoSEQ multiplex PCR, yet TCRdb's version contains in-frame clones alone and is incomplete. The table records roughly 2,000,000 clones, roughly 93% of them present only once. The sample consisted of naive CD8+ T cells from PBMCs. The receptor's source is a man younger than 35 in good health. Some clones in this sample may be carry-over from other donors' samples. The rearrangement links TRBV14 to TRBJ1-2; D remains unclear. The CDR3 DNA sequence: TGTGCCAGCAGCCCTGGAACCCCTAGAGGCTACACCTTC. Its protein is CASSPGTPRGYTF.